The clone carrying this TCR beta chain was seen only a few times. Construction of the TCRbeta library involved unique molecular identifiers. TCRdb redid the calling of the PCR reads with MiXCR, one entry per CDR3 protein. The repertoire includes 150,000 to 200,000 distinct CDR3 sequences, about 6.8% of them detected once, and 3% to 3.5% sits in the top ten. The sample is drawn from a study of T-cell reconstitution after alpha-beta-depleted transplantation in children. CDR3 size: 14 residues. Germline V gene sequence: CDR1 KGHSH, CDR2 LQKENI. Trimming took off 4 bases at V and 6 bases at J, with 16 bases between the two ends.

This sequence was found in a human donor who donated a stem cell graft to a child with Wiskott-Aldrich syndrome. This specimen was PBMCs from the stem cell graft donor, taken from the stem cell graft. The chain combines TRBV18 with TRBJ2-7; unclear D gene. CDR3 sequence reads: CASSLPIVGGEQYF. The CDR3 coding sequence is TGTGCCAGCTCACTACCTATAGTGGGCGGCGAGCAGTACTTC. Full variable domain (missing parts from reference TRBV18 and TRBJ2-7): NAGVMQNPRHLVRRRGQEARLRCSPMKGHSHVYWYRQLPEEGLKFMVYLQKENIIDESGMPKERFSAEFPKEGPSILRIQQVVRGDSAAYFCASSLPIVGGEQYFGPGTRLTVT.